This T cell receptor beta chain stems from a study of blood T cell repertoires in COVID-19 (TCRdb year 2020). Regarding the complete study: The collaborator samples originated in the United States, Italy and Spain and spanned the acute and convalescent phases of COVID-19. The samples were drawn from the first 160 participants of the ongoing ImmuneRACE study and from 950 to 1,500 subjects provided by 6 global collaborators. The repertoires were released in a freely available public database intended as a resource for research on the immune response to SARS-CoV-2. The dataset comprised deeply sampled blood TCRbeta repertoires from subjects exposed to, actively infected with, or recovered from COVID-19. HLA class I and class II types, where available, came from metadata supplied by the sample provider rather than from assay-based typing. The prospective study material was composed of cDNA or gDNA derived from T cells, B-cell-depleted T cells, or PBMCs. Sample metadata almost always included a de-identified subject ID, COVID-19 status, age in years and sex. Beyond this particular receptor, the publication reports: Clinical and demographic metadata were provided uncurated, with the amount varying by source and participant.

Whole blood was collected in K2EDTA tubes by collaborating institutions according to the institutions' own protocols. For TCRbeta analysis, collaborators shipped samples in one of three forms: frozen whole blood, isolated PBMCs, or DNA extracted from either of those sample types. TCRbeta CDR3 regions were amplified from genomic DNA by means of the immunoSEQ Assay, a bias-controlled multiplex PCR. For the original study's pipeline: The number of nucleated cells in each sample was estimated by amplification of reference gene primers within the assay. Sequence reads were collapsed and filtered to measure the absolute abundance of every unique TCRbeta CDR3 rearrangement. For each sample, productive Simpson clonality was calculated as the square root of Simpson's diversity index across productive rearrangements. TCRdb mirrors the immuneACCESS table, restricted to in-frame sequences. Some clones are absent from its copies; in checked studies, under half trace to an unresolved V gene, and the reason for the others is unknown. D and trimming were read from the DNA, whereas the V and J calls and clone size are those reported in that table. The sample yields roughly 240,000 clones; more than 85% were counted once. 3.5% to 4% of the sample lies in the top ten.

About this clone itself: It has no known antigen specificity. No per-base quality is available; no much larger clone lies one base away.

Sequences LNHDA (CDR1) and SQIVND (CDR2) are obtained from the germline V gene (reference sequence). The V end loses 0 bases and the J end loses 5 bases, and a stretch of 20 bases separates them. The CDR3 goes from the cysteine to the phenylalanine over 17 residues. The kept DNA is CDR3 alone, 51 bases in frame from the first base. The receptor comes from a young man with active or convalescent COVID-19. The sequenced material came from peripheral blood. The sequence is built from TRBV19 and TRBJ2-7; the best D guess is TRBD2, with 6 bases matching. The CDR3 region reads CASSIEFTLSGADEQYF. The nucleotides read TGTGCCAGTAGTATAGAGTTTACTTTGTCGGGAGCGGACGAGCAGTACTTC. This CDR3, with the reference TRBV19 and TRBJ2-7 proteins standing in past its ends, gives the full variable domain DGGITQSPKYLFRKEGQNVTLSCEQNLNHDAMYWYRQDPGQGLRLIYYSQIVNDFQKGDIAEGYSVSREKKESFPLTVTSAQKNPTAFYLCASSIEFTLSGADEQYFGPGTRLTVT.